These 12 T cell receptor beta chains were all obtained from the same sample, sequenced in a study of OX40 agonist ivuxolimab in advanced cancers. The assay was immunoSEQ multiplex PCR, and TCRdb's table has in-frame clones only and misses some. Here the sample spans around 76,000 clones, around 94% being singletons. The sequencing here drew on CD4+ or CD8+ T cells sorted from blood, taken in a trial of the OX40 agonist ivuxolimab. The receptors derive from an adult with an advanced solid tumor such as melanoma, head and neck, liver or kidney cancer.

This chain links TRBV9 with TRBJ1-5, with 7 bases fitting TRBD1. V trimming: 4 bases; J trimming: 6 bases; junction bases outside the gene matches: 4. The CDR3 is made up of 13 amino acids. Germline V gene data show CDR1 as SGDLS and CDR2 as YYNGEE. CDR3 sequence (DNA): TGTGCCAGCAGCCCGACAGGGAGTCAGCCCCAGCATTTT. Translated: CASSPTGSQPQHF.

This clone has a single count. The chain uses TRBV28 and TRBJ2-7; TRBD1 aligns across 9 bases. The junction had 10 bases not matched to a gene; V was cut back by 6 bases and J by 1 base. CDR3 length: 16 residues. Germline CDR1 reads MDHEN; CDR2 reads SYDVKM. The CDR3 spells CASSPVKDRGSYEQYF. Written as DNA, the CDR3 is TGTGCCAGCAGCCCAGTCAAGGACAGGGGATCCTACGAGCAGTACTTC. Full variable domain (missing parts from reference TRBV28 and TRBJ2-7): DVKVTQSSRYLVKRTGEKVFLECVQDMDHENMFWYRQDPGLGLRLIYFSYDVKMKEKGDIPEGYSVSREKKERFSLILESASTNQTSMYLCASSPVKDRGSYEQYFGPGTRLTVT.

The V call is TRBV7-9, the J call TRBJ2-3; D is tentatively TRBD1 or TRBD2 (6 bases each). The germline CDR1 and CDR2 sequences are SEHNR and FQNEAQ (reference sequence). The length of the CDR3 is 17 residues. Trimming removed 5 bases at V and 0 bases at J, with 18 bases between. The CDR3 protein is CASSHILRGPSTDTQYF. The CDR3 DNA sequence: TGTGCCAGCAGCCACATACTCCGGGGGCCGAGCACAGATACGCAGTATTTT.

The chain carries TRBV5-1 and TRBJ2-7; D is perhaps TRBD1 (6 bases). The CDR3 runs 15 residues. With 4 bases removed from V and 3 bases from J, the gap between germline ends came to 17 bases. Per germline, CDR1 SGHRS and CDR2 YFSETQ. CDR3 nucleotide sequence: TGCGCCAGCAGCGAATTTCCGGGACATATCTACGAGCAGTACTTC. It translates to CASSEFPGHIYEQYF.

The chain recombines TRBV18 with TRBJ2-7; 11 positions agree with TRBD1. CDR1 and CDR2 from the germline V gene are KGHSH and LQKENI. The CDR3 extends over 15 amino acids. The ends lost 5 bases at V and 5 bases at J; junction bases unmatched: 8. The DNA for the CDR3 is TGTGCCAGCTCAATTTGGACAGGGGGCGGGAACGAGCAGTACTTC. This sequence encodes CASSIWTGGGNEQYF.

The chain links TRBV25-1 to TRBJ2-7, with 9 bases matching TRBD1. The CDR3 runs 14 residues. CDR1 and CDR2 (germline): MGHDK, SYGVNS. V shed 4 bases and J 2 bases; nucleotides not matched to a gene: 3. The CDR3 spells CASSVGTGTYEQYF. Written as DNA, the CDR3 is TGTGCCAGCAGTGTCGGGACAGGGACCTACGAGCAGTACTTC.

This clone has more than one count but fewer than ten. The chain recombines TRBV9 with TRBJ1-6; D is unresolved. The CDR3 is 15 amino acids. V lost 1 base and J 9 bases, leaving 14 bases between the germline ends. Germline V CDR1 and CDR2: SGDLS, YYNGEE. CDR3 in amino acids: CASSVLPGQISPLHF. The CDR3 DNA reads TGTGCCAGCAGCGTACTCCCAGGCCAGATTTCACCCCTCCACTTT.

A single count supports this clone. The chain links TRBV6-5 to TRBJ1-5; tentative D call: TRBD1 (6 bases). CDR3 size: 16 residues. Trimming shortened V by 0 bases and J by 2 bases, and 11 bases separated the two germline ends. Germline V CDR1 and CDR2: MNHEY, SVGAGI. The CDR3 nucleotides read TGTGCCAGCAGTTACTCCAGACAGGTTCGCAATCAGCCCCAGCATTTT. It translates to CASSYSRQVRNQPQHF.

The CDR3 DNA is TGTGCCAGCAGCCCCGTGGAGCCCACAGATACGCAGTATTTT. Encoded protein: CASSPVEPTDTQYF. The chain recombines TRBV5-4 with TRBJ2-3, with D unclear. The germline gives CDR1 SGHNT, CDR2 YYREEE (reference sequence). This CDR3 is built from 14 residues. V was trimmed by 4 bases and J by 2 bases, leaving 11 bases between them.

This chain connects TRBV9 to TRBJ2-3, with 8 bases lining up with TRBD2. Germline V CDR1 and CDR2: SGDLS, YYNGEE. The CDR3 has 17 residues. After removal of 0 bases from V and 4 bases from J, the junction contained 10 bases not matched to a gene. The CDR3 loop reads CASSVGGAGTRADTQYF. CDR3 bases: TGTGCCAGCAGCGTAGGGGGAGCGGGGACTAGGGCAGATACGCAGTATTTT.

This clone was counted once. The chain joins TRBV6-5 to TRBJ1-2; tentatively, D is TRBD1 (5 bases). From germline, CDR1 is MNHEY and CDR2 SVGAGI. This CDR3 region has 14 residues. V was pared by 0 bases and J by 8 bases, with 13 bases between. CDR3 in DNA: TGTGCCAGCAGTTACTCGACAGCCTCGGGAGGCTACACCTTC. As protein: CASSYSTASGGYTF.

The chain couples TRBV19 to TRBJ1-1; D call uncertain. Between the trimmed V and J ends, which lost 8 bases and 4 bases, there was a span of 11 bases. In germline, CDR1 is LNHDA, CDR2 SQIVND (reference sequence). There are 12 residues in the CDR3. The DNA of the CDR3 is TGTGCCAGTTTGCGCGGACTCACTGAAGCTTTCTTT. Translation gives CASLRGLTEAFF.